This TCR beta chain was observed in a study of cytomegalovirus exposure and HLA in healthy donors. Findings of the study overall: Later on, a genetic analysis was performed. It linked a missense variant in DCLRE1C with V- and J-gene trimming of TCR beta.

This CDR3 is 15 amino acids long. Germline CDR1 and CDR2: SGHNT and YYREEE (reference sequence). The junction had 8 bases not matched to a gene; V was cut back by 4 bases and J by 2 bases. This clone was detected once. The antigen remains unidentified. Healthy donors of bone marrow made up the group. Use of 60 Vbeta and 13 Jbeta primers characterized the PCR. Some clones are missing from TCRdb's copy, which holds only in-frame ones; the method was immunoSEQ multiplex PCR. The sample carries more than 95,000 clones, 75% recorded once. The sample was PBMCs. This receptor was identified in a woman under 30 in good health and CMV-seronegative. The rearrangement links TRBV5-4 to TRBJ2-5; 7 positions match TRBD2. Written as DNA, the CDR3 is TGTGCCAGCAGCCTCCTCACTAGCGCACAAGAGACCCAGTACTTC. Translated, it gives CASSLLTSAQETQYF.